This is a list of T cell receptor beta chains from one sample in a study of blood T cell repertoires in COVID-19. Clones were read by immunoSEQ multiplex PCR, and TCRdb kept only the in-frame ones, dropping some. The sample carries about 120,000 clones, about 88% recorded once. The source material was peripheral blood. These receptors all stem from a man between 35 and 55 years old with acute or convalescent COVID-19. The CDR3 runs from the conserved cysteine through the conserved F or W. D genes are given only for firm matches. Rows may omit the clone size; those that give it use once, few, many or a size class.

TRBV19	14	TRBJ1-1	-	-	TGTGCCAGTAGTACCGAACCAGTGAACACTGAAGCTTTCTTT	CASSTEPVNTEAFF
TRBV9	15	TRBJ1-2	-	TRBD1	TGTGCCAGCAGCGCCGGGGACAGGGCCTCCTATGGCTACACCTTC	CASSAGDRASYGYTF
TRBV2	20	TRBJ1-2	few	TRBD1	TGTGCCAGCAGTGAACACAAGTGGGACAGGCACCTTGGAACCCCTAATGGCTACACCTTC	CASSEHKWDRHLGTPNGYTF
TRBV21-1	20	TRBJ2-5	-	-	TGTGCCAGCCCAGCAAGAGGGTCTGGGGGGAAGAGGACCCTCCAAGAGACCCAGTACTTC	CASPARGSGGKRTLQETQYF
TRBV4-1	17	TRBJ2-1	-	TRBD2	TGCGCCAGCAGCCTTTGGCTGACTAGCGGGAAAGTTGATGAGCAGTTCTTC	CASSLWLTSGKVDEQFF
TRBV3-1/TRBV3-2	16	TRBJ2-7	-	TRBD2	TGTGCCAGCAGCCAAACCGCCGGGACTAGCGGGAGGGAGCAGTACTTC	CASSQTAGTSGREQYF
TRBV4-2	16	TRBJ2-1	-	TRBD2	TGTGCCAGCAGCCAAGAATGGCGGGAGCGAACCAATGAGCAGTTCTTC	CASSQEWRERTNEQFF
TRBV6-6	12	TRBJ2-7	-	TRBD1	TGTGCCAGCAGTCCCGGACAGGACGAGCAGTACTTC	CASSPGQDEQYF
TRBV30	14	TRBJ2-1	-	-	TGTGCCTGGGGACCTCGCGCATCCTACAATGAGCAGTTCTTC	CAWGPRASYNEQFF
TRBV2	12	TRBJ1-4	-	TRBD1	TGTGCCAGCAGACAGGGGGCTGGAAAACTGTTTTTT	CASRQGAGKLFF
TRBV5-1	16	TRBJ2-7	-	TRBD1	TGCGCCAGCAGCTCTCGGCGGGGGACAGGGTCCTACGAGCAGTACTTC	CASSSRRGTGSYEQYF
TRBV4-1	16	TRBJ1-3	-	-	TGCGCCAGCAGCCAACCCCATGCACTCTCTGGAAACACCATATATTTT	CASSQPHALSGNTIYF
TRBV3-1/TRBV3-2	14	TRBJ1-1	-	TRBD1	TGTGCCAGCAGCCAGAACAGGGGGAACACTGAAGCTTTCTTT	CASSQNRGNTEAFF
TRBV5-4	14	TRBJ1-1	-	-	TGTGCCAGCAGCTTGAAACTTGGGAACACTGAAGCTTTCTTT	CASSLKLGNTEAFF
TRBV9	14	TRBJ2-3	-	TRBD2	TGTGCCAGCAGCCAGGGGCGGGGGGCCACCCCGCAGTATTTT	CASSQGRGATPQYF
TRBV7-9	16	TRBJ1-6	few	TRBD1	TGTGCCAGCAGCCCGGGACAGGGGGAGGATAATTCACCCCTCCACTTT	CASSPGQGEDNSPLHF
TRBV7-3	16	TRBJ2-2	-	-	TGTGCCAGCAGCTTAACAGGAGGGCTGAAGACCGGGGAGCTGTTTTTT	CASSLTGGLKTGELFF
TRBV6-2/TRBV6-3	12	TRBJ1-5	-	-	TGTGCCAGCAGTTACATCCGTCAGCCCCAGCATTTT	CASSYIRQPQHF
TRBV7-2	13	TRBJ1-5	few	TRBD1	TGTGCCAGCAGCGAGGGGGCGAATCAGCCCCAGCATTTT	CASSEGANQPQHF
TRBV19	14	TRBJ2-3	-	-	TGTGCCAGTAGTTCCGGTCCATCGACAGATACGCAGTATTTT	CASSSGPSTDTQYF
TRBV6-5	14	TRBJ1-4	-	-	TGTGCCAGCAGTTTGTACAGGAGTAATGAAAAACTGTTTTTT	CASSLYRSNEKLFF
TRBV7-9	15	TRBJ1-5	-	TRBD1	TGTGCCAGCAGCCGGACAGGACTAAGCAATCAGCCCCAGCATTTT	CASSRTGLSNQPQHF
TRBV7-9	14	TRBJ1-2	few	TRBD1	TGTGCCAGCAGCCCGACAGGGATAATTGATGGCTACACCTTC	CASSPTGIIDGYTF
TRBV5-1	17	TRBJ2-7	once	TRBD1	TGCGCCAGCACCCTGGGGGGCGTGACAGGGGGCGCTTACGAGCAGTACTTC	CASTLGGVTGGAYEQYF
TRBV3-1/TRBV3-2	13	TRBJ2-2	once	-	TGTGCCAGCAGCCGAGGAGGGAGCGGGGAGCTGTTTTTT	CASSRGGSGELFF
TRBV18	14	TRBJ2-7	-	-	TGTGCCAGCTCACCACTCGACAGTTTCTACGAGCAGTACTTC	CASSPLDSFYEQYF
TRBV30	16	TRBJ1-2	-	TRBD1	TGTGCTTGGATGAAGCGAGGGACAGCTACCGATTATGGCTACACCTTC	CAWMKRGTATDYGYTF
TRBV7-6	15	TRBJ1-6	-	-	TGTGCCAGCAGCTTAGCTGCAGGGGAGGGTTCACCCCTCCACTTT	CASSLAAGEGSPLHF
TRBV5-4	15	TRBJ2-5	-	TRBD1	TGTGCCAGCAGCTTGGACAGGGGCTACGTGGAGACCCAGTACTTC	CASSLDRGYVETQYF
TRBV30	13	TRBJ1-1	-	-	TGTGCCTGGAGCGTGACTTGGGGGGCTGAAGCTTTCTTT	CAWSVTWGAEAFF